The 20 T cell receptor beta chains below all came from one sample that was sequenced in a study of T-cell reconstitution after alpha-beta-depleted transplantation in children. A library of TCRbeta sequences, prepared with unique molecular identifiers, was generated. One entry per CDR3 protein results from TCRdb running MiXCR on the PCR reads. The sample lists hundreds of thousands of distinct CDR3 sequences, around 13% occurring once. The sequencing used PBMCs, collected before TCRalphabeta/CD19-depleted stem cell transplant. Receptors were obtained from a girl aged 2 to 9 with congenital amegakaryocytic thrombocytopenia, due to receive a stem cell transplant.

The chain employs TRBV5-1 and TRBJ2-7, with 8 bases matching TRBD2. V shed 4 bases, J shed 7 bases, and the junction held 10 bases outside the gene matches. The CDR3 is 14 amino acids. The germline V gene encodes CDR1 SGHRS and CDR2 YFSETQ. CDR3 loop: CASSPSGGTSEQYF. In nucleotides, the CDR3 is TGCGCCAGCAGCCCGTCCGGCGGGACTAGTGAGCAGTACTTC.

This clonotype came up once. Germline is not matched at one junction end, which may reflect a read error. J is TRBJ2-5 and V is TRBV19; 12 nucleotides line up with TRBD2. The CDR3 runs to 16 residues. CDR1 and CDR2 from the germline V gene are LNHDA and SQIVND (reference sequence). This chain's CDR3 is CASSILTSGSTETQHF. CDR3 nucleotide sequence: TGTGCCAGTAGTATATTGACTAGCGGGAGTACGGAGACCCAGCACTTC.

There are many counts of this clonotype. The CDR3 sequence: CAISGGGYEQYF. CDR3 coding DNA: TGTGCCATCAGTGGCGGAGGGTACGAGCAGTACTTC. J is TRBJ2-7 and V is TRBV10-3; a possible D gene is TRBD2 (6 bases). V gave up 4 bases and J gave up 4 bases, with 8 bases separating them. Germline-derived CDR1 and CDR2 are ENHRY and SYGVKD. The CDR3 totals 12 residues.

This clonotype was observed at least ten times. This chain links TRBV7-9 with TRBJ2-2; D unresolved. V lost 5 bases to trimming and J lost 1 base, with 11 bases between them. The CDR3 runs 15 residues. Germline CDR1 reads SEHNR; CDR2 reads FQNEAQ (reference sequence). The CDR3 DNA is TGTGCCAGCAGCCCGGGCCCGATGAACACCGGGGAGCTGTTTTTT. This codes for CASSPGPMNTGELFF.

This clonotype has ten or more counts. The V gene is TRBV2, the J gene TRBJ2-3; D might be TRBD2 (5 bases). The CDR3 loop spans 13 amino acids. Germline V gene lookup returns CDR1 SNHLY and CDR2 FYNNEI. Trimming stripped 7 bases from V and 10 bases from J, with 18 bases between. This CDR3 is CASKSDGKGSQYF. The CDR3, as DNA: TGTGCCAGCAAATCGGACGGGAAGGGTTCGCAGTATTTT.

This clonotype was recorded at least ten times. V is TRBV12-3 or TRBV12-4 and J is TRBJ2-5, with D unclear. Trimming pared 4 bases from V and 6 bases from J, leaving 6 bases between. This CDR3 contains 11 residues. In nucleotides, the CDR3 is TGTGCCAGCAGTTCGTTCCAGACCCAGTACTTC. Its protein is CASSSFQTQYF.

This clonotype was picked up many times. The CDR3 reads CASSLMTRGYNEQFF. The CDR3 DNA sequence: TGCGCCAGCAGCTTGATGACTAGAGGCTACAATGAGCAGTTCTTC. The chain uses TRBV5-1 and TRBJ2-1; D may be TRBD2 (6 bases). The CDR3 consists of 15 residues. Germline CDR1 and CDR2: SGHRS and YFSETQ. V lost 1 base to trimming and J lost 3 bases, with 11 bases between them.

This clonotype was observed many times. The V call is TRBV29-1, the J call TRBJ2-3; 8 positions match TRBD1. The CDR3 covers 15 residues. V shed 4 bases, J shed 0 bases, and the junction held 6 bases outside the gene matches. Germline V gene lookup returns CDR1 SQVTM and CDR2 ANQGSEA. The CDR3 is CSVARTGMSTDTQYF. CDR3 DNA sequence: TGCAGCGTTGCAAGGACAGGGATGAGCACAGATACGCAGTATTTT.

This chain connects TRBV30 to TRBJ2-1, with D unclear. CDR3 length: 13 residues. Between the trimmed V and J ends, which lost 2 bases and 5 bases, there was a span of 10 bases. In germline, CDR1 is GTSNPN, CDR2 SVGIG (reference sequence). This CDR3 is CAWSPELNNEQFF. The CDR3 nucleotides are TGTGCCTGGAGTCCCGAGCTGAACAATGAGCAGTTCTTC.

On this clonotype: A clone one base away is much larger, so this may be a read error. J is TRBJ2-6 and V is TRBV5-1; D unresolved. Trimming removed 0 bases at V and 9 bases at J, with 4 bases between. Germline CDR1 reads SGHRS; CDR2 reads YFSETQ. The CDR3 is 12 amino acids. CDR3 residues: CASSLAVNVLTF. In DNA form, the CDR3 reads TGCGCCAGCAGCTTGGCTGTCAACGTCCTGACTTTC. The full variable domain, with the rest looked up from reference TRBV5-1 and TRBJ2-6, is KAGVTQTPRYLIKTRGQQVTLSCSPISGHRSVSWYQQTPGQGLQFLFEYFSETQRNKGNFPGRFSGRQFSNSRSEMNVSTLELGDSALYLCASSLAVNVLTFGAGSRLTVL.

This clonotype was counted ten times or more. The chain employs TRBV7-9 and TRBJ2-2, with D hard to call. Trimming cost V 2 bases and J 8 bases, with 12 bases left between them. From germline, CDR1 is SEHNR and CDR2 FQNEAQ (reference sequence). CDR3 length: 14 residues. The CDR3 protein is CASSLSSRRGELFF. For the CDR3, the DNA is TGTGCCAGCAGCTTATCAAGTCGGAGAGGGGAGCTGTTTTTT. Full variable domain (missing parts from reference TRBV7-9 and TRBJ2-2): DTGVSQNPRHKITKRGQNVTFRCDPISEHNRLYWYRQTLGQGPEFLTYFQNEAQLEKSRLLSDRFSAERPKGSFSTLEIQRTEQGDSAMYLCASSLSSRRGELFFGEGSRLTVL.

This clonotype came up many times. The chain combines TRBV20-1 with TRBJ2-1; no clear D. CDR1 DFQATT and CDR2 SNEGSKA come from the germline V gene (reference sequence). V lost 6 bases and J lost 7, with 13 bases in between. CDR3 length: 12 residues. The CDR3, as DNA: TGCAGTGCAAACCGGCGAACGAATGAGCAGTTCTTC. Encoded protein: CSANRRTNEQFF.

This clonotype was observed a handful of times. This chain connects TRBV9 to TRBJ2-2; 7 nucleotides align to TRBD2. This CDR3 region has 16 residues. V lost 5 bases to trimming and J lost 4 bases; unmatched junction nucleotides: 11. Germline CDR1 reads SGDLS; CDR2 reads YYNGEE. The chain's CDR3 is CASSAGGDYTTGELFF. The CDR3 nucleotides are TGTGCCAGCAGTGCGGGTGGGGACTATACCACCGGGGAGCTGTTTTTT.

This rearrangement joins TRBV7-2 to TRBJ2-1; D not resolved. Germline assignment: CDR1 SGHTA and CDR2 FQGNSA. The CDR3 has 12 residues. The V end lost 1 base, the J end lost 5 bases, and 3 bases lay between the germline ends. CDR3 DNA: TGTGCCAGCAGCTTAGAACACAATGAGCAGTTCTTC. Its protein product is CASSLEHNEQFF.

This clonotype was counted between two and nine times. This chain uses TRBV7-9 with TRBJ1-4; tentative D call: TRBD1 (5 bases). V dropped 0 bases and J dropped 3 bases, with 8 bases sitting between them. The germline V gene has CDR1 SEHNR and CDR2 FQNEAQ (reference sequence). The CDR3 covers 15 residues. DNA for the CDR3: TGTGCCAGCAGCTTAGCCCAGGGATCTAATGAAAAACTGTTTTTT. It encodes CASSLAQGSNEKLFF.

The rearrangement uses TRBV12-3 or TRBV12-4 and TRBJ2-1; weak D call: TRBD2 (5 bases). V lost 1 base and J 7 bases, leaving 14 bases between the germline ends. The CDR3 has 15 amino acids. CDR3 sequence reads: CASSLGIGGVNEQFF. In nucleotides, the CDR3 is TGTGCCAGCAGTTTAGGGATCGGAGGAGTGAATGAGCAGTTCTTC.

The table lists this clonotype with many counts. This chain joins TRBV29-1 and TRBJ2-7; no reliable D call. Germline CDR1 SQVTM, CDR2 ANQGSEA. V lost 4 bases, J lost 6 bases, and 10 bases lay in between. CDR3 length: 11 amino acids. CDR3: CSVAESVEQYF. For the CDR3, the DNA is TGCAGCGTTGCCGAATCGGTCGAGCAGTACTTC.

The table lists this clonotype with many counts. This chain connects TRBV20-1 to TRBJ1-6; TRBD1 is a possible D gene (5 bases). Germline V CDR1 and CDR2: DFQATT, SNEGSKA (reference sequence). CDR3 length: 12 amino acids. Deletions cut 3 bases from V and 11 bases from J, with 11 bases between. The CDR3 reads CSASQGFAPLHF. The CDR3 DNA sequence: TGCAGTGCTAGCCAGGGTTTCGCACCCCTCCACTTT.

This clonotype was counted many times. J is TRBJ2-2 and V is TRBV12-3 or TRBV12-4; 9 bases are shared with TRBD1. The CDR3 runs 15 residues. Trimming cost V 5 bases and J 7 bases; bases outside gene matches: 8. The CDR3 loop reads CASSTGTGLIGELFF. Written as DNA, the CDR3 is TGTGCCAGCAGTACCGGGACAGGGCTGATCGGGGAGCTGTTTTTT.

The chain joins TRBV5-1 to TRBJ1-2, with TRBD1 matching over 7 bases. The ends lost 3 bases at V and 0 bases at J; junction bases unmatched: 8. Germline V gene data show CDR1 as SGHRS and CDR2 as YFSETQ. CDR3 length equals 16 residues. The CDR3 here is CASSWGQRLSNYGYTF. CDR3 coding DNA: TGCGCCAGCAGCTGGGGACAGAGACTTTCTAACTATGGCTACACCTTC.